The clone carrying this TCR beta chain was counted between two and nine times. The antigen is not known. The data stem from a study of T cells after yellow fever vaccination. Looking at the study overall: In the case of low-cell-number fractions, SMART-Seq v4 Ultra Low Input was used for preparation. General study points: Weaker overall, the secondary response nonetheless peaked faster (day 5 versus 15). Boosting was followed by the reappearance of most primary-vaccination clones (around 96% CD4, roughly 90% CD8).

For TCR, cDNA came from 5'RACE template switching, which added a universal primer site and UMIs. TCRdb passed the 5' RACE reads through MiXCR, listing each CDR3 protein once. The sample has about 240,000 distinct CDR3 sequences, less than 9% seen once. CDR1 and CDR2 from the germline V gene are SNHLY and FYNNEI. V was shortened by 6 bases and J by 7 bases, with 13 bases between the two germline ends. The CDR3 extends over 12 amino acids. This TCR was sampled from a man aged 25-45 years who received the YFV17D yellow fever vaccine. This sequence joins TRBV2 and TRBJ2-7; D could derive from TRBD1 or TRBD2 (5 bases each). Material: CD4+ T cells sorted from PBMCs, obtained 15 days after the yellow fever booster vaccination. The CDR3 reads CASSTRGVEQYF. CDR3 nucleotide sequence: TGTGCCAGCAGCACGAGGGGAGTGGAGCAGTACTTC. Complete variable domain (other parts from reference TRBV2 and TRBJ2-7): EPEVTQTPSHQVTQMGQEVILRCVPISNHLYFYWYRQILGQKVEFLVSFYNNEISEKSEIFDDQFSVERPDGSNFTLKIRSTKLEDSAMYFCASSTRGVEQYFGPGTRLTVT.